Reported below is one TCR beta chain. This entry comes from a study of blood T cell repertoires in COVID-19. Germline loops: CDR1 MNHNY, CDR2 SVGAGI (reference sequence). V was clipped by 6 bases and J by 0 bases; unmatched bases: 4. This CDR3 has 15 residues. Methods used by the authors: Amplification of reference gene primers provided the estimated nucleated cell counts. Some clones are missing from TCRdb's copy, which holds only in-frame ones; the method was immunoSEQ multiplex PCR. For V, J and clone size, that table is used; D and trimming come from the DNA. The table has around 14,000 clones, 75% to 90% seen once.

The specimen was peripheral blood. The chain recombines TRBV6-6 with TRBJ1-2; 10 nucleotides match TRBD1. The TCR originated in a human donor in a cohort sampled during active COVID-19. CDR3 residues: CASSRGQGSNYGYTF. Here the CDR3 DNA reads TGTGCCAGCAGCCGGGGACAGGGGTCTAACTATGGCTACACCTTC.